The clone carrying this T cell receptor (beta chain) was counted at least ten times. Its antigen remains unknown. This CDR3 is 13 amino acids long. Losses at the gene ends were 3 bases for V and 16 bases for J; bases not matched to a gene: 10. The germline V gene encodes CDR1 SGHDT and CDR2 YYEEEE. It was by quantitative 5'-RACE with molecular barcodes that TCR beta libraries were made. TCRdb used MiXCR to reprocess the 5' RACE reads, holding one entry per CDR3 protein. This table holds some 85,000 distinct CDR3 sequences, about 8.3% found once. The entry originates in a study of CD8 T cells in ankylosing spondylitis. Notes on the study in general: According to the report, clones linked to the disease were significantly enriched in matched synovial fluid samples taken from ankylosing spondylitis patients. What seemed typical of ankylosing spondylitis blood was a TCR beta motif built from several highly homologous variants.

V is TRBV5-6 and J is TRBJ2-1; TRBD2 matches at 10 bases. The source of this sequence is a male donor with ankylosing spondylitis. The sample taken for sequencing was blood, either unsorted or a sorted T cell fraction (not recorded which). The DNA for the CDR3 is TGTGCCAGCAGCTGGACCTCTAGCGGGAGCGGATTCTTC. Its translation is CASSWTSSGSGFF.